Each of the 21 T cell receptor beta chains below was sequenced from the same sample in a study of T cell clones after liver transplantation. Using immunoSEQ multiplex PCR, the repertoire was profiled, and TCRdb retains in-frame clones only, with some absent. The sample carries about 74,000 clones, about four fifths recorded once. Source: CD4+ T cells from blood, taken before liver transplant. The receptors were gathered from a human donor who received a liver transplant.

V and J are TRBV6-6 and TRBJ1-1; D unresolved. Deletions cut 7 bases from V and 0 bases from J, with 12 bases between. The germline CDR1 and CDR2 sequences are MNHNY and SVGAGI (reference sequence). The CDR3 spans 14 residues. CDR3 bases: TGTGCCAGCAATACCCAGATCATGAACACTGAAGCTTTCTTT. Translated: CASNTQIMNTEAFF.

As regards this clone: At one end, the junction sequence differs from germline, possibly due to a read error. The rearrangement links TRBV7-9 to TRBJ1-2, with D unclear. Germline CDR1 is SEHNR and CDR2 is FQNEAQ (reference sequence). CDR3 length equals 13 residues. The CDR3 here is CASSLQSNHGYTF. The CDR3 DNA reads TGTGCCAGCAGCTTACAATCTAACCATGGCTACACCTTC.

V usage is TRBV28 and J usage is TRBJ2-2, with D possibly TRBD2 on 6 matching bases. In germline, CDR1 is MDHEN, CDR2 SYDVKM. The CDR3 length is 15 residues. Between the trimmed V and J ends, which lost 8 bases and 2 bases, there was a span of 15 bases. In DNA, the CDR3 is TGTGCCAGCTCCTCTTTAGCGGTCAACACCGGGGAGCTGTTTTTT. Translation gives CASSSLAVNTGELFF. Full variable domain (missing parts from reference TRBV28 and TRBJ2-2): DVKVTQSSRYLVKRTGEKVFLECVQDMDHENMFWYRQDPGLGLRLIYFSYDVKMKEKGDIPEGYSVSREKKERFSLILESASTNQTSMYLCASSSLAVNTGELFFGEGSRLTVL.

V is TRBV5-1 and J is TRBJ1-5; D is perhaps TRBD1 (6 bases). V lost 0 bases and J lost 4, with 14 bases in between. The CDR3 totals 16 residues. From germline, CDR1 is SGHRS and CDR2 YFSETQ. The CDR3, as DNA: TGCGCCAGCAGCTTGGAGGGGTCAGGGGAAAATCAGCCCCAGCATTTT. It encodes CASSLEGSGENQPQHF.

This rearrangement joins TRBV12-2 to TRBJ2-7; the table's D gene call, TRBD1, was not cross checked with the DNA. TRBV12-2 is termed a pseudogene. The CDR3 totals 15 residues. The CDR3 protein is CASRLAGTGLGKQYF. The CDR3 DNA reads TGTGCAAGTCGCTTAGCCGGGACAGGGCTCGGGAAGCAGTACTTC.

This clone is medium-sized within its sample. The CDR3 region has the DNA TGTGCCAGCAGTGAAGCCCCTAGCGGGATGTACGAGCAGTACTTC. This codes for CASSEAPSGMYEQYF. The chain links TRBV6-1 to TRBJ2-7, with TRBD2 matching 9 bases. This CDR3 region has 15 residues. Unmatched junction bases numbered 4, after V lost 0 bases and J lost 4 bases. From germline, CDR1 is MNHNS and CDR2 SASEGT.

The CDR3 here is CASSSGERNYGYTF. The CDR3 DNA sequence: TGTGCCAGCTCCTCAGGGGAGAGGAACTATGGCTACACCTTC. The chain recombines TRBV18 with TRBJ1-2; maybe TRBD1 (6 bases). CDR1 is KGHSH, CDR2 LQKENI, per germline. V shed 6 bases and J shed 2 bases, with 13 bases lying between them. The CDR3 consists of 14 residues.

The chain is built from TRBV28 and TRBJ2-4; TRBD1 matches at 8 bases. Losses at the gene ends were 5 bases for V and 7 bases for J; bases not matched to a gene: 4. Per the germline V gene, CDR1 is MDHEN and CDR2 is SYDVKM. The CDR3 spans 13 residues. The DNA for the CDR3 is TGTGCCAGCAGTCGACAGGGGCGGAACATTCAGTACTTC. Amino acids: CASSRQGRNIQYF. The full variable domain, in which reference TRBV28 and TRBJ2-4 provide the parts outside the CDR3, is DVKVTQSSRYLVKRTGEKVFLECVQDMDHENMFWYRQDPGLGLRLIYFSYDVKMKEKGDIPEGYSVSREKKERFSLILESASTNQTSMYLCASSRQGRNIQYFGAGTRLSVL.

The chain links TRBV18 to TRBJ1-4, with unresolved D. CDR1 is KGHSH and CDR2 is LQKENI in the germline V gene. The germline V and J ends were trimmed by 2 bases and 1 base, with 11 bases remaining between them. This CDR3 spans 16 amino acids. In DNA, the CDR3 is TGTGCCAGCTCACCAAACGCTCGTGGAACTAATGAAAAACTGTTTTTT. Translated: CASSPNARGTNEKLFF.

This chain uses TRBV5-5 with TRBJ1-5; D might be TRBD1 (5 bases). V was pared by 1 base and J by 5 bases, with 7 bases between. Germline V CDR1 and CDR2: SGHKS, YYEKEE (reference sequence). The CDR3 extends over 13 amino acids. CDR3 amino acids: CASSLQGYQPQHF. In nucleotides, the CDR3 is TGTGCCAGCAGCTTGCAGGGTTATCAGCCCCAGCATTTT.

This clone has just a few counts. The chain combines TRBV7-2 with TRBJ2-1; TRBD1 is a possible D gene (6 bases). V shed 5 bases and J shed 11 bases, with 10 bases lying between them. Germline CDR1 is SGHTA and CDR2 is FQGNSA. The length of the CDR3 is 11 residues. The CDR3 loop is CASSQGGQQFF. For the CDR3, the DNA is TGTGCCAGCAGCCAAGGGGGTCAGCAGTTCTTC.

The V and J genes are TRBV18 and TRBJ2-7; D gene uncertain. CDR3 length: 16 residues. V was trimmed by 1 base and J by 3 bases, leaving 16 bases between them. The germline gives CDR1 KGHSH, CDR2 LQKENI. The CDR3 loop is CASSPRASLVVYEQYF. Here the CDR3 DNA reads TGTGCCAGCTCACCACGGGCCTCTCTCGTGGTCTACGAGCAGTACTTC.

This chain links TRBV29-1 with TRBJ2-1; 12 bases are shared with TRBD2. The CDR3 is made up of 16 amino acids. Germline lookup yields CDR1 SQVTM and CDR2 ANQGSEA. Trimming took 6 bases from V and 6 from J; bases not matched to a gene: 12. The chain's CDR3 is CSVLLAGGFGGNEQFF. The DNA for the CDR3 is TGCAGCGTCCTACTAGCGGGAGGATTCGGGGGCAATGAGCAGTTCTTC.

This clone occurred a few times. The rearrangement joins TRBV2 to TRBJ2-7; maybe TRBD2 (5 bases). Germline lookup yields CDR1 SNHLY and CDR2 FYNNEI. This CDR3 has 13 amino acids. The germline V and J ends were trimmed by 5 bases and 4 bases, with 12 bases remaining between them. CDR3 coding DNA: TGTGCCAGCAGTCTAACCACTAGGTACGAGCAGTACTTC. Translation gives CASSLTTRYEQYF.

This chain's CDR3 is CASASQPVDTNYEQYF. CDR3 sequence (DNA): TGTGCTAGTGCGTCCCAACCGGTGGACACCAACTACGAGCAGTACTTC. This chain joins TRBV12-5 and TRBJ2-7; tentative D call: TRBD1 (5 bases). V gave up 7 bases and J gave up 3 bases, with 22 bases separating them. The germline V gene has CDR1 LGHNT and CDR2 FRNRAP. This CDR3 is built from 16 residues.

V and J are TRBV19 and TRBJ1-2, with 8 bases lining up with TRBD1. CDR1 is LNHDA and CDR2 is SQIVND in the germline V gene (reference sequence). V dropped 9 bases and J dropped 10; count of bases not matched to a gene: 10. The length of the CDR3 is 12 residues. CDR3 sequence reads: CASEVSGGDYTF. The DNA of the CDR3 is TGTGCCAGCGAAGTTTCAGGGGGCGACTACACCTTC.

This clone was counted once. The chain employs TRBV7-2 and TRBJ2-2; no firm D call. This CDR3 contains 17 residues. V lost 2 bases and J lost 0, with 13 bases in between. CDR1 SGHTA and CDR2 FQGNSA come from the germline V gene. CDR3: CASSLYNVKANTGELFF. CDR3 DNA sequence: TGTGCCAGCAGCTTATATAACGTGAAGGCGAACACCGGGGAGCTGTTTTTT.

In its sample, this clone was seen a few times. The CDR3 is CASSHTFEGAGSGANVLTF. CDR3 DNA: TGTGCCAGCAGCCACACCTTCGAGGGGGCCGGCTCTGGGGCCAACGTCCTGACTTTC. The chain is built from TRBV11-3 and TRBJ2-6, with 7 nucleotides matching TRBD1. V trimming: 5 bases; J trimming: 0 bases; junction bases outside the gene matches: 13. The CDR3 is made up of 19 amino acids. The germline V gene encodes CDR1 SGHNT and CDR2 YENEEA.

The CDR3 loop reads CASSYRAGTEAFF. CDR3 coding DNA: TGTGCCAGCAGTTACAGGGCGGGCACTGAAGCTTTCTTT. This rearrangement joins TRBV27 to TRBJ1-1; D is possibly TRBD1 (6 bases). V lost 4 bases to trimming and J lost 4 bases, with 10 bases between them. CDR1 is MNHEY, CDR2 SMNVEV, per germline (reference sequence). This CDR3 is 13 amino acids long.

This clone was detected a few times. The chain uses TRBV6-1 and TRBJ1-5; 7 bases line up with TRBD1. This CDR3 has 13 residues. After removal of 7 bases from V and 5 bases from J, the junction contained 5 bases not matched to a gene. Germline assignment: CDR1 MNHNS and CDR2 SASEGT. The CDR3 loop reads CASKTGSHQPQHF. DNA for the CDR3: TGTGCCAGCAAGACAGGGAGCCATCAGCCCCAGCATTTT.

CDR3 amino acids: CASSPIRQGWVQPQHF. The CDR3 DNA reads as TGTGCCAGCAGCCCCATACGGCAGGGTTGGGTTCAGCCCCAGCATTTT. The J gene is TRBJ1-5, the V gene TRBV7-8; TRBD1 might be the D (5 bases). V lost 5 bases, J lost 6 bases, and 20 bases lay in between. Germline-derived CDR1 and CDR2 are SGHVS and FQNEAQ. The CDR3 runs 16 residues.